The 27 T cell receptor beta chains below were found in one sample sequenced in a study of T cell responses to AZD1222 COVID-19 vaccine. Profiling relied on immunoSEQ multiplex PCR, and the TCRdb table lists in-frame clones only, not all of them. The sample yields 100,000 to 150,000 clones, more than 80% seen once. Sequences were derived from peripheral blood, sampled on day 0 of AZD1222 vaccination. These receptors were taken from an adult in good health.

V and J are TRBV9 and TRBJ2-7; D gene unclear. CDR1 and CDR2 from the germline V gene are SGDLS and YYNGEE. Trimming cost V 4 bases and J 6 bases, with 17 bases left between them. This CDR3 has 14 amino acids. The CDR3 reads CASSLGPTKGEQYF. The CDR3 region has the DNA TGTGCCAGCAGCCTTGGACCTACGAAGGGCGAGCAGTACTTC. Combining the CDR3 with reference TRBV9 and TRBJ2-7 gives the whole variable domain DSGVTQTPKHLITATGQRVTLRCSPRSGDLSVYWYQQSLDQGLQFLIQYYNGEERAKGNILERFSAQQFPDLHSELNLSSLELGDSALYFCASSLGPTKGEQYFGPGTRLTVT.

The V and J genes are TRBV24-1 and TRBJ2-1, with a possible D match to TRBD2 (6 bases). Trimming removed 4 bases from V and 4 bases from J, with 16 bases in between. CDR3 length equals 16 residues. Germline CDR1 is KGHDR and CDR2 is SFDVKD. CDR3 in DNA: TGTGCCACCAGTGAGCCGGGGGTGGGCTCTTACAATGAGCAGTTCTTC. This sequence encodes CATSEPGVGSYNEQFF.

The V and J genes are TRBV6-1 and TRBJ1-5; the D is unclear. Germline CDR1 and CDR2: MNHNS and SASEGT. The V end was cut by 2 bases, the J end by 0 bases, with 8 bases between. This CDR3 is 15 amino acids long. CDR3 in DNA: TGTGCCAGCAGTGAAACTCGGATTAGCAATCAGCCCCAGCATTTT. It yields the protein CASSETRISNQPQHF.

This chain uses TRBV6-5 with TRBJ2-7; TRBD1 is a possible D gene (5 bases). This CDR3 comprises 11 residues. Looked up from germline, CDR1 is MNHEY and CDR2 is SVGAGI. The germline V and J ends were trimmed by 6 bases and 6 bases, with 9 bases remaining between them. This CDR3 is CASRAGREQYF. The CDR3 region has the DNA TGTGCCAGCAGAGCAGGGCGCGAGCAGTACTTC.

The CDR3 here is CASSKGLSYEQYF. The DNA of the CDR3 is TGTGCCAGCAGTAAAGGATTATCCTACGAGCAGTACTTC. The chain is built from TRBV27 and TRBJ2-7; no clear D gene. Trimming cost V 5 bases and J 1 base, with 9 bases left between them. Per germline, CDR1 MNHEY and CDR2 SMNVEV (reference sequence). The CDR3 contains 13 residues.

The chain uses TRBV28 and TRBJ2-7; D possibly uses TRBD1 or TRBD2 (5 bases each). Germline V lookup: CDR1 MDHEN, CDR2 SYDVKM. V lost 7 bases, J lost 1 base, and 14 bases lay in between. There are 14 residues in the CDR3. CDR3 DNA sequence: TGTGCCAGCACCCTATCGTGGGGGTCCTACGAGCAGTACTTC. This sequence encodes CASTLSWGSYEQYF.

This clone was counted a single time. The chain is built from TRBV7-8 and TRBJ1-1; TRBD1 matches at 9 bases. The V gene's germline CDR1 is SGHVS and CDR2 FQNEAQ. CDR3 length equals 15 residues. Losses at the gene ends were 3 bases for V and 1 base for J; bases not matched to a gene: 3. The CDR3 spells CASSLGTGWNTEAFF. For the CDR3, the DNA is TGTGCCAGCAGCTTGGGGACAGGGTGGAACACTGAAGCTTTCTTT.

The chain joins TRBV6-1 to TRBJ2-7; D not resolved. V was clipped by 3 bases and J by 6 bases, with 6 bases between them. The CDR3 sequence is 11 residues long. Germline V gene sequence: CDR1 MNHNS, CDR2 SASEGT. The CDR3: CASSEVFEQYF. CDR3 coding DNA: TGTGCCAGCAGTGAGGTCTTCGAGCAGTACTTC.

This clone has a single count. CDR3 protein: CASSQDQREREPGELFF. For the CDR3, the DNA is TGTGCCAGCAGCCAAGATCAGAGGGAGCGGGAGCCCGGGGAGCTGTTTTTT. The chain is built from TRBV4-2 and TRBJ2-2, with 8 bases identical to TRBD2. Losses at the gene ends were 0 bases for V and 6 bases for J; bases not matched to a gene: 9. The CDR3 has 17 amino acids. CDR1 is LGHNA and CDR2 is YNFKEQ in the germline V gene.

Comments on this clone: Germline and junction disagree at one end, which may indicate a read error. The chain couples TRBV6-4 to TRBJ1-2; 7 nucleotides line up with TRBD1. This CDR3 region has 10 residues. Germline assignment: CDR1 MRHNA and CDR2 SNTAGT. CDR3 in DNA: TGTGCCAGCCGACGAAGGGGGCTCCCCTTC. This sequence encodes CASRRRGLPF.

This chain links TRBV6-5 with TRBJ1-4, with 7 bases identical to TRBD1. From germline, CDR1 is MNHEY and CDR2 SVGAGI. The length of the CDR3 is 14 residues. Unmatched junction bases numbered 3, after V lost 2 bases and J lost 6 bases. The CDR3 bases are TGTGCCAGCAGTTACAGACAGGGCGATGAAAAACTGTTTTTT. This translates into CASSYRQGDEKLFF.

The rearrangement uses TRBV7-6 and TRBJ2-1; no clear D. In germline, CDR1 is SGHVS, CDR2 FNYEAQ. Trimming removed 3 bases from V and 5 bases from J, with 8 bases in between. The CDR3 is 13 amino acids. The CDR3, as DNA: TGTGCCAGCAGCTTTAGGGAAAACAATGAGCAGTTCTTC. Its translation is CASSFRENNEQFF.

This chain uses TRBV7-6 with TRBJ1-1; D remains unclear. CDR3 length: 8 amino acids. Germline V lookup: CDR1 SGHVS, CDR2 FNYEAQ. V was cut by 8 bases and J by 8 bases, with 3 bases left in between. The CDR3 bases are TGTGCCAGCGGCGAAGCTTTCTTT. The encoded protein is CASGEAFF.

The V gene is TRBV5-4, the J gene TRBJ2-1; 13 nucleotides align to TRBD2. This CDR3 has 17 residues. CDR1 and CDR2 (germline): SGHNT, YYREEE (reference sequence). With V trimmed by 7 bases and J by 0 bases, 7 bases remained unmatched. This CDR3 reads CASHGLAGAYSYNEQFF. CDR3 sequence (DNA): TGTGCCAGCCACGGACTAGCGGGAGCTTACTCCTACAATGAGCAGTTCTTC. Combining the CDR3 with reference TRBV5-4 and TRBJ2-1 gives the whole variable domain ETGVTQSPTHLIKTRGQQVTLRCSSQSGHNTVSWYQQALGQGPQFIFQYYREEENGRGNFPPRFSGLQFPNYSSELNVNALELDDSALYLCASHGLAGAYSYNEQFFGPGTRLTVL.

The genes are TRBV13 and TRBJ2-1; TRBD2 matches at 13 bases. V dropped 5 bases and J dropped 0; count of bases not matched to a gene: 7. Germline V gives CDR1 PRHDT, CDR2 FYEKMQ (reference sequence). The CDR3 extends over 18 amino acids. CDR3 region: CASSGTGLAGDSYNEQFF. CDR3 in DNA: TGTGCCAGCAGCGGCACCGGACTAGCGGGAGACTCCTACAATGAGCAGTTCTTC. The variable domain in full, completed from reference TRBV13 and TRBJ2-1, reads AAGVIQSPRHLIKEKRETATLKCYPIPRHDTVYWYQQGPGQDPQFLISFYEKMQSDKGSIPDRFSAQQFSDYHSELNMSSLELGDSALYFCASSGTGLAGDSYNEQFFGPGTRLTVL.

The gene calls are TRBV28 and TRBJ2-1; maybe TRBD2 (5 bases). This CDR3 has 16 amino acids. Deletions cut 2 bases from V and 1 base from J, with 12 bases between. Germline assignment: CDR1 MDHEN and CDR2 SYDVKM. Written as DNA, the CDR3 is TGTGCCAGCAGTTTAGCCTCAGCGGAGTCCTACAATGAGCAGTTCTTC. Translated, it gives CASSLASAESYNEQFF.

The V and J genes are TRBV7-2 and TRBJ2-3; 7 nucleotides align to TRBD2. CDR3 length: 15 amino acids. CDR1 is SGHTA, CDR2 FQGNSA, per germline. V was pared by 3 bases and J by 5 bases, with 8 bases of the junction left unmatched. CDR3 amino acids: CASSFRAGVEDTQYF. Here the CDR3 DNA reads TGTGCCAGCAGCTTCCGGGCGGGAGTGGAAGATACGCAGTATTTT.

In nucleotides, the CDR3 is TGTGCCAGCAGAGGTCATCAACAGGGGAGGAAGACCCAGTACTTC. Amino acids: CASRGHQQGRKTQYF. This chain joins TRBV7-8 and TRBJ2-5, with D perhaps TRBD1 (7 bases). Germline values: CDR1 SGHVS, CDR2 FQNEAQ. Deletions cut 6 bases from V and 6 bases from J, with 20 bases between. This CDR3 is 15 amino acids long. The variable domain in full, completed from reference TRBV7-8 and TRBJ2-5, reads GAGVSQSPRYKVAKRGQDVALRCDPISGHVSLFWYQQALGQGPEFLTYFQNEAQLDKSGLPSDRFFAERPEGSVSTLKIQRTQQEDSAVYLCASRGHQQGRKTQYFGPGTRLLVL.

This chain joins TRBV7-2 and TRBJ2-2, with TRBD1 identical over 11 bases. J was trimmed by 7 bases and V by 5 bases; bases with no gene match: 12. Germline CDR1 SGHTA, CDR2 FQGNSA. The CDR3 runs 17 residues. In nucleotides, the CDR3 is TGTGCCAGCAGCCGGGGGCCGGACAGGGGGCGAGACGGGGAGCTGTTTTTT. This gives the protein CASSRGPDRGRDGELFF.

This sequence joins TRBV25-1 and TRBJ2-6, with no clear D. Trimming cost V 3 bases and J 0 bases, with 12 bases left between them. Germline V CDR1 and CDR2: MGHDK, SYGVNS. This CDR3 region has 17 residues. The CDR3 sequence is CASSDSLVSSGANVLTF. Here the CDR3 DNA reads TGTGCCAGCAGTGATAGCCTAGTGTCCTCTGGGGCCAACGTCCTGACTTTC.

V is TRBV28 and J is TRBJ1-5; D remains ambiguous. This CDR3 contains 13 residues. Trimming pared 6 bases from V and 5 bases from J, leaving 11 bases between. The V gene's germline CDR1 is MDHEN and CDR2 SYDVKM. CDR3 bases: TGTGCCAGCAGGACTACAACGCATCAGCCCCAGCATTTT. Amino acids: CASRTTTHQPQHF.

The gene calls are TRBV7-8 and TRBJ2-7, with a weak D call TRBD2 (6 bases). The V end lost 2 bases, the J end lost 5 bases, and 19 bases lay between the germline ends. CDR3 length: 16 amino acids. Germline CDR1 reads SGHVS; CDR2 reads FQNEAQ. DNA of the CDR3: TGTGCCAGCAGCTTAAGGTGGAGGGGTTCGGTAGACGAGCAGTACTTC. It codes for CASSLRWRGSVDEQYF.

The chain joins TRBV5-8 to TRBJ2-5; 8 bases align to TRBD1. V shed 2 bases, J shed 7 bases, and the junction held 16 bases outside the gene matches. This CDR3 is 17 amino acids long. Germline values: CDR1 SGHTS, CDR2 YDEGEE. The CDR3 spells CASSLGDRGPRRGTQYF. The DNA for the CDR3 is TGTGCCAGCAGCTTAGGAGACAGGGGACCCCGACGGGGGACCCAGTACTTC.

In this sample, this clone turned up once. This specimen includes other DNA sequences encoding the same CDR3. V gene TRBV5-4 combines with J gene TRBJ2-5, with 9 bases identical to TRBD1. CDR3 length equals 15 residues. Germline V CDR1 and CDR2: SGHNT, YYREEE (reference sequence). With 3 bases clipped from V and 2 bases from J, the junction kept 5 bases outside the gene matches. Here the CDR3 DNA reads TGTGCCAGCAGCTCTGTGGGACAGGGTCAAGAGACCCAGTACTTC. This encodes CASSSVGQGQETQYF.

V and J are TRBV19 and TRBJ1-5; no clear D. The CDR3 length is 17 residues. V lost 3 bases and J 1 base, leaving 16 bases between the germline ends. Germline values: CDR1 LNHDA, CDR2 SQIVND (reference sequence). CDR3 amino acids: CASSIVVRRASNQPQHF. The CDR3, as DNA: TGTGCCAGTAGTATCGTGGTGCGCAGAGCGAGCAATCAGCCCCAGCATTTT. Full variable domain (outside the CDR3, taken from reference TRBV19 and TRBJ1-5): DGGITQSPKYLFRKEGQNVTLSCEQNLNHDAMYWYRQDPGQGLRLIYYSQIVNDFQKGDIAEGYSVSREKKESFPLTVTSAQKNPTAFYLCASSIVVRRASNQPQHFGDGTRLSIL.

The V call is TRBV15, the J call TRBJ1-5; maybe TRBD1 (5 bases). Trimming took 4 bases from V and 8 from J, leaving 12 bases between them. CDR3 length: 13 amino acids. Germline loops: CDR1 LNHNV, CDR2 YYDKDF (reference sequence). The CDR3 sequence: CATSMGTAKPQHF. In DNA, the CDR3 is TGTGCCACCAGCATGGGGACCGCCAAGCCCCAGCATTTT.

The rearrangement uses TRBV28 and TRBJ1-1, with 7 bases that match TRBD1. This CDR3 comprises 13 residues. V gave up 5 bases and J gave up 6 bases; unmatched junction bases: 6. The germline V gene encodes CDR1 MDHEN and CDR2 SYDVKM. As DNA, the CDR3 is TGTGCCAGCAGTCTCGGGACAGTCTCTGAAGCTTTCTTT. It codes for CASSLGTVSEAFF.